This T cell receptor beta chain was found in a study of blood T cell repertoires in COVID-19. Measured with immunoSEQ multiplex PCR; TCRdb has only the in-frame clones, and not every one. Counted here are more than 35,000 clones, around nine tenths occurring once; the ten biggest clones make up approximately 20%. This receptor was identified in a man in his sixties or seventies with acute or convalescent COVID-19. Source material: peripheral blood.

The CDR3 bases are TGTGCCAGCAGTGCCCAGGGCACAGATACGCAGTATTTT. Protein: CASSAQGTDTQYF. The chain links TRBV2 to TRBJ2-3, with D unclear. The CDR3 extends over 13 amino acids. The germline gives CDR1 SNHLY, CDR2 FYNNEI. V was shortened by 4 bases and J by 1 base, with 6 bases between the two germline ends.